This T cell receptor (beta chain) is drawn from a study of T cell responses to AZD1222 COVID-19 vaccine (dated by TCRdb to about 2021). About the study as a whole: AZD1222 recipients given second doses at about 4 weeks or at about 12 weeks were pooled, since spike-specific TCR depth and breadth were not found to differ between the two schedules. A total of approximately 250 trial participants underwent TCR sequencing, of whom 207 had received two doses of AZD1222 and some 26 had received two doses of the MenACWY control vaccine. Trial participants were enrolled into age subgroups of 18-55, 56-69 and 70-plus years, which contained 148, 28 and 57 TCR-sequenced participants, respectively.

V is cut by 0 bases and J by 5 bases, and the space between the germline ends is 6 bases. The CDR3 measures 13 amino acids from cysteine to phenylalanine. The DNA shown is the 39-base CDR3, in frame from base 1. Per the germline V gene, SGHDT is the CDR1 and YYEEEE is the CDR2. Paper-wide results and their limitations: Participants were mostly white British, with more females than males. The authors suggested clonal diversity may have been underestimated. After two AZD1222 doses, both the breadth and the depth of spike-specific TCRs were significantly higher than at day 0 and than in MenACWY recipients. Vaccine-associated CD4 TCRs spanned the whole spike protein, with dominant responses in regions 160-218 and 743-854. Nearly half of unique spike-specific TCRs reportedly recognized epitopes outside regions mutated in the B.1.351 and B.1.1.7 variants. Only six or seven AZD1222 recipients were SARS-CoV-2 seropositive at baseline, limiting conclusions about previously exposed vaccinees. Because no samples from the day 14 peak response were available, repertoires could be characterized only after the peak T cell response. The 56-69-year group was small, and its depth increase did not reach significance, likely because of low power.

The CDR3 regions of human TCRbeta chains were subjected to immunosequencing. The paper's data handling went like this. Repertoire TCRs were matched against a reference library of SARS-CoV-2-specific TCRs generated with the MIRA antigen-specificity platform. Breadth was defined as the fraction of unique TCRs that were SARS-CoV-2-associated, and depth was defined as the fraction of total T cells that were SARS-CoV-2-associated. Using the MIRA data, every spike-specific TCR was mapped to the spike region that the TCR reacted to and assigned to either a CD4 or a CD8 class. Log10-transformed breadth and depth values were compared by one-way ANOVA with Sidak's multiple comparisons tests. The source is immuneACCESS, and TCRdb retained only in-frame sequences with V and J called. Part of the clones is not carried over; for the studies checked, unresolved V genes explain less than half of this, and the remainder is unexplained. V, J and clone size derive from that table, while D and trimming were established from the DNA sequence. This sample is represented by about 150,000 clones; about 93% of them were singletons. Of the sample, under 4.5% is held by the ten largest clones.

Reading the label with the study, this specimen's time point is: baseline before first vaccination. Vaccinee samples were obtained from the UK trials COV001 and COV002, which included a single-blind randomized controlled phase 2/3 trial of AZD1222 (ChAdOx1 nCoV-19) in healthy adults. For TCRbeta chain sequencing, PBMC samples were collected from trial participants at day 0 and at day 28 after the second dose. Of note for this clone: The antigen it binds to is not known. Nothing much larger sits one base from this clone, and base qualities are not available. Other DNA sequences in this specimen translate into the identical CDR3.

The chain was built from TRBV5-6 and TRBJ1-5; no D gene call is confident. The material was peripheral blood, obtained on day 0 of AZD1222 vaccination. This receptor was obtained from an adult in good health. This receptor carries the CDR3 CASSLAGDQPQHF. The DNA is TGTGCCAGCAGCTTGGCCGGGGATCAGCCCCAGCATTTT.